What follows are 14 T cell receptor beta chains derived from one specimen sequenced in a study of neurological immune-mediated disorders. One entry per CDR3 protein results from TCRdb running MiXCR on the 5' RACE reads. Of about 48,000 distinct CDR3 sequences in the sample, roughly a quarter were seen once. The specimen sequenced was PBMCs. These receptors all stem from a woman in her 70s in good health.

This clonotype was counted ten times or more. The chain carries TRBV29-1 and TRBJ2-4, with 9 bases identical to TRBD1. After removal of 3 bases from V and 4 bases from J, the junction contained 1 base not matched to a gene. In germline, CDR1 is SQVTM, CDR2 ANQGSEA. This CDR3 comprises 13 residues. CDR3 sequence (DNA): TGCAGCGTTGAGGGGACAGGGAAAAACATTCAGTACTTC. Translating gives CSVEGTGKNIQYF.

The chain has TRBV15 and TRBJ2-1, with D tentatively TRBD2 (5 bases). Trimming left V 0 bases short and J 10 bases short, with 13 bases between. This CDR3 has 14 amino acids. Germline V gene lookup returns CDR1 LNHNV and CDR2 YYDKDF (reference sequence). The CDR3 loop reads CATSRDRYGEEQFF. The CDR3 DNA is TGTGCCACCAGCAGAGATAGGTACGGGGAGGAGCAGTTCTTC.

The chain employs TRBV18 and TRBJ2-1; 12 bases fit TRBD2. V lost 3 bases to trimming and J lost 6 bases; unmatched junction nucleotides: 6. Per the germline V gene, CDR1 is KGHSH and CDR2 is LQKENI. The CDR3 has 16 residues. The CDR3 nucleotides read TGTGCCAGCTCACCCACCCTAGCGGGAGGGCGCAATGAGCAGTTCTTC. Translating it yields CASSPTLAGGRNEQFF.

The sample holds many counts of this clonotype. The chain is built from TRBV3-1 and TRBJ2-3; D ambiguous. This CDR3 spans 13 amino acids. The V and J ends lost 1 base and 4 bases respectively, with 6 bases between them. The germline V gene has CDR1 LGHDT and CDR2 YNNKEL (reference sequence). CDR3 sequence (DNA): TGTGCCAGCAGCCAAGGGATCTCAGATACGCAGTATTTT. Translating it yields CASSQGISDTQYF.

In regard to this clonotype: A much larger clone is a single base away; this may be a read error. The chain joins TRBV20-1 to TRBJ1-3; 8 bases are a match to TRBD1. From germline, CDR1 is DFQATT and CDR2 SNEGSKA (reference sequence). CDR3 length equals 14 residues. The CDR3 DNA sequence: TGCAGTGCCCCTCAGGGGGCGAATGGAAACACCAAATATTTT. Protein product: CSAPQGANGNTKYF.

The chain is built from TRBV9 and TRBJ1-1; D may be TRBD1 (5 bases). The CDR3 loop spans 14 amino acids. CDR1 is SGDLS and CDR2 is YYNGEE in the germline V gene. V was pared by 4 bases and J by 0 bases, with 10 bases between. The CDR3 here is CASSPTVMNTEAFF. For the CDR3, the DNA is TGTGCCAGCAGCCCGACAGTTATGAACACTGAAGCTTTCTTT.

The rearrangement joins TRBV5-1 to TRBJ2-5; 10 bases are a match to TRBD1. CDR3 size: 14 residues. The ends lost 0 bases at V and 5 bases at J; junction bases unmatched: 1. From germline, CDR1 is SGHRS and CDR2 YFSETQ. The CDR3 DNA is TGCGCCAGCAGCTTGGGACAGGGGGCTGAGACCCAGTACTTC. It specifies CASSLGQGAETQYF.

This clonotype was seen many times. The rearrangement links TRBV5-1 to TRBJ2-5; D could derive from TRBD1 or TRBD2 (5 bases each). There are 18 residues in the CDR3. Germline V CDR1 and CDR2: SGHRS, YFSETQ. V lost 0 bases, J lost 3 bases, and 21 bases lay in between. CDR3 nucleotide sequence: TGCGCCAGCAGCTTGGTGAGGGGTGGTTTTCCGGTTGAAGAGACCCAGTACTTC. Translation: CASSLVRGGFPVEETQYF.

This clonotype was observed at least ten times. CDR3 region: CASSLAGASGRYVGELFF. CDR3 bases: TGCGCCAGCAGCTTGGCCGGGGCTAGCGGGAGATACGTCGGGGAGCTGTTTTTT. The chain couples TRBV5-1 to TRBJ2-2; 10 bases are a match to TRBD2. The germline gives CDR1 SGHRS, CDR2 YFSETQ. Losses at the gene ends were 0 bases for V and 7 bases for J; bases not matched to a gene: 12. The CDR3 contains 18 residues.

The genes are TRBV12-3 or TRBV12-4 and TRBJ2-3; D gene ambiguous. The CDR3 is made up of 15 amino acids. Trimming removed 4 bases from V and 3 bases from J, with 14 bases in between. The CDR3 DNA follows: TGTGCCAGCAGTTCCCATGTGTACGGTACAGATACGCAGTATTTT. This codes for CASSSHVYGTDTQYF.

The chain combines TRBV6-2 or TRBV6-3 with TRBJ2-6; D unresolved. The germline V gene encodes CDR1 MNHEY and CDR2 SVGEGT. V lost 8 bases, J lost 4 bases, and 9 bases lay in between. CDR3 length: 13 amino acids. CDR3 protein: CASQPAGANVLTF. Written as DNA, the CDR3 is TGTGCCAGCCAACCCGCCGGGGCCAACGTCCTGACTTTC.

This clonotype was seen many times. V is TRBV11-2 and J is TRBJ2-3; TRBD2 might be the D (5 bases). V was shortened by 1 base and J by 0 bases, with 17 bases between the two germline ends. There are 18 residues in the CDR3. Germline V gene sequence: CDR1 SGHAT, CDR2 FQNNGV. This chain's CDR3 is CASSLGPGAGSSTDTQYF. The CDR3 nucleotides read TGTGCCAGCAGCTTAGGCCCCGGCGCGGGCTCAAGCACAGATACGCAGTATTTT.

Ten or more counts support this clonotype. The chain is built from TRBV29-1 and TRBJ2-5; D is undetermined. Germline V CDR1 and CDR2: SQVTM, ANQGSEA. V lost 8 bases to trimming and J lost 5 bases, with 18 bases between them. This CDR3 is 13 amino acids long. Here the CDR3 DNA reads TGCAGCTCGATGCTTGGGCTCGGGGAGACCCAGTACTTC. It translates to CSSMLGLGETQYF.

This clonotype has ten or more counts. The chain recombines TRBV3-1 with TRBJ2-3; tentative D call: TRBD2 (5 bases). The V and J ends lost 5 bases and 2 bases respectively, with 14 bases between them. The CDR3 runs 15 residues. The V gene's germline CDR1 is LGHDT and CDR2 YNNKEL (reference sequence). The CDR3 sequence is CASSWTGFPTDTQYF. The CDR3 DNA is TGTGCCAGCAGCTGGACGGGATTCCCCACAGATACGCAGTATTTT.